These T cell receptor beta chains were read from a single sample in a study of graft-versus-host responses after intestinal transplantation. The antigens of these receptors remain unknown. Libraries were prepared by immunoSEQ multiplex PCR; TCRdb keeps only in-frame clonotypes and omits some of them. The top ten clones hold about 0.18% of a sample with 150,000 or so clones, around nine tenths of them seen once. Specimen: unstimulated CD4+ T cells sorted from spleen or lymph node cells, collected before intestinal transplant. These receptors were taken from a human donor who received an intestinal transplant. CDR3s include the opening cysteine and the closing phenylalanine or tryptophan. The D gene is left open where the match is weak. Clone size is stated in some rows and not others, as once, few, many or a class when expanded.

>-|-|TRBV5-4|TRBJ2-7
TGTGCCAGCAGCTTGGTTAGTACCTACGAGCAGTACTTC
CASSLVSTYEQYF
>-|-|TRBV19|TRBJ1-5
TGTGCCAGTAGTTTCCGCAGGGAAGGGATAGCAATCAACCCCCAGCATTTT
CASSFRREGIAINPQHF
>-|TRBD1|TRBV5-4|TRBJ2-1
TGTGCCAGCAGCCTGGACAGGGGAAAGAGGAATGAGCAGTTCTTC
CASSLDRGKRNEQFF
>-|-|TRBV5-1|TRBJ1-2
TGCGCCAGCAGCTTGGACCGGACACGGTTCTATGGCTACACCTTC
CASSLDRTRFYGYTF
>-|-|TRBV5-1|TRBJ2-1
TGCGCCAGCAGCTTGGCCACCGCAGGGACGAATGAGCAGTTCTTC
CASSLATAGTNEQFF
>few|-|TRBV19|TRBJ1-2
TGTGCCAGTATCGATGGGGCAGAGGTCTATGGCTACACCTTC
CASIDGAEVYGYTF
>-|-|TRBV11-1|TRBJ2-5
TGTGCCAGCAGCTTAGCCCTGATGCGGAGCGCACCCAAAGAGACCCAGTACTTC
CASSLALMRSAPKETQYF
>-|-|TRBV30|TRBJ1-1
TGTGCCTGGAGTGTACAGTTGAACACTGAAGCTTTCTTT
CAWSVQLNTEAFF
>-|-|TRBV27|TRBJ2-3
TGTGCCAGCAGTTTCTCAGATACGCAGTATTTT
CASSFSDTQYF
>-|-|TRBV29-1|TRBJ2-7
TGCAGCGTTGAAGAGGGCTACGAGCAGTACTTC
CSVEEGYEQYF
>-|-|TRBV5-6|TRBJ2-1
TGTGCCAGCAGCTTGGTTCCCCTCCTCGATGAGCAGTTCTTC
CASSLVPLLDEQFF
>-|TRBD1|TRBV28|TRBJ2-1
TGTGCCAGCAGTTTAAGGGACAGGGGGCGAAATGAGCAGTTCTTC
CASSLRDRGRNEQFF
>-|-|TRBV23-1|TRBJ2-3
TGCGCCAGCAATATGAGAACCTTTGGTATCGCAGATACGCAGTATTTT
CASNMRTFGIADTQYF
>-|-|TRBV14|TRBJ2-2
TGTGCCAGCAGCCATTCCGCAGCTTCCGGGGAGCTGTTTTTT
CASSHSAASGELFF
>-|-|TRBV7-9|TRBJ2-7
TGTGCCAGCAGTCGACTCGGGCGGGACTACGAGCAGTACTTC
CASSRLGRDYEQYF
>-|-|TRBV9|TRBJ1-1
TGTGCCAGCAGCGTAGGAGAGGGGCGGACTTTCTTT
CASSVGEGRTFF
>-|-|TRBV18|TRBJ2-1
TGTGCCAGCTCACCTCCCAGAACCCCCAATGAGCAGTTCTTC
CASSPPRTPNEQFF
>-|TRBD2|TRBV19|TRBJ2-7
TGTGCCAGTAGTATAGGGCCTAGCGGTATCTACGAGCAGTACTTC
CASSIGPSGIYEQYF
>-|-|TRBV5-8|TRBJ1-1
TGTGCCAGCAGCTTGGGGACGGTGAACACTGAAGCTTTCTTT
CASSLGTVNTEAFF
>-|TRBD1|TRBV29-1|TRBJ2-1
TGCAGCGTTGAGAAGGGACAGGGGCGCAATGAGCAGTTCTTC
CSVEKGQGRNEQFF
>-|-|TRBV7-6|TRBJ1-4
TGTGCCAGCAGCTTATCCCCCTCTGCAACTAATGAAAAACTGTTTTTT
CASSLSPSATNEKLFF
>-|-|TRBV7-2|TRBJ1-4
TGTGCCAGCGCCCCTACTAATGAAAAACTGTTTTTT
CASAPTNEKLFF
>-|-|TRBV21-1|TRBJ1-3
TGTGCCAGCAGGCGGGGTCTAGCTCAACACGCACGAAACACCATATATTTT
CASRRGLAQHARNTIYF
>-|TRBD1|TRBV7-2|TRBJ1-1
TGTGCCAGCAGCTTACCTAGGGAGGGGGCCCCAACTAACACTGAAGCTTTCTTT
CASSLPREGAPTNTEAFF
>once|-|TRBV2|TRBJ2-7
TGTGCCAGCAGGGATGATCTCTACGAGCAGTACTTC
CASRDDLYEQYF
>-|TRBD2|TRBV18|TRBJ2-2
TGTGCCAGCTCACGACTAGCGGGAGGGAAGAACACCGGGGAGCTGTTTTTT
CASSRLAGGKNTGELFF
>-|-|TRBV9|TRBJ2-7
TGTGCCAGCAGCGTAGGTGGGGGTGTCTACGAGCAGTACTTC
CASSVGGGVYEQYF
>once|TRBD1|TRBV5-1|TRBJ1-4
TGCGCCAGCAGCTTGCAAAACAGGGGGTCGGAAAAACTGTTTTTT
CASSLQNRGSEKLFF
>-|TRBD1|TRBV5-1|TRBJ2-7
TGCGCCAGCAGCTTGTACCCGCGGGACAGGGGTTACGAGCAGTACTTC
CASSLYPRDRGYEQYF
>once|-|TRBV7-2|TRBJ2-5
TGTGCCAGCAGCTCCTCGGCGGGACCGGGAGAGACCCAGTACTTC
CASSSSAGPGETQYF
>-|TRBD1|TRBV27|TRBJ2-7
TGTGCCAGCAGTCCCCGGGACAGGGTCCACGAGCAGTACTTC
CASSPRDRVHEQYF
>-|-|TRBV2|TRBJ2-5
TGTGCCAGTACCCCCCAGGGCTTACAAGAGACCCAGTACTTC
CASTPQGLQETQYF
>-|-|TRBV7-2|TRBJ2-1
TGTGCCAGCAGCTTATTATCCGGACACTCCTACAATGAGCAGTTCTTC
CASSLLSGHSYNEQFF
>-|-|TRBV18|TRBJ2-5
TGTGCCAGCTCACCAACCAGTGGTCAAGAGACCCAGTACTTC
CASSPTSGQETQYF
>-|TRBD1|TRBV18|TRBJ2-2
TGTGCCAGCTCAGCGACCGGGACAGGGACCGGGGAGCTGTTTTTT
CASSATGTGTGELFF
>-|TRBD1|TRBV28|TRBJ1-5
TGTGCCACGACAGGGAGCGATCAGCCCCAGCATTTT
CATTGSDQPQHF